The clone carrying this T cell receptor beta chain is a singleton in its sample. The record originates from a study of blood T cell repertoires in COVID-19. The overall study: Spain, Italy and the United States supplied samples that represented acute and convalescent COVID-19. PBMCs, B-cell-depleted T cells, or T cells were the source of the cDNA or gDNA that made up the material.

Unmatched junction bases numbered 6, after V lost 1 base and J lost 4 bases. The CDR3 spans 16 residues. Germline V gene lookup returns CDR1 LGHNA and CDR2 YSLEER. Original analysis: Amplification from reference gene primers served as the basis for estimated nucleated cell counts. Sequenced by immunoSEQ multiplex PCR; TCRdb stores in-frame clones only, minus some. V and J calls and clone size are as listed in that table; D and trimming were resolved from the DNA. The sample includes hundreds of thousands of clones, more than 75% of them seen just once. This clonotype originated in a woman between 18 and 29 years old who had recovered from COVID-19. This chain joins TRBV4-3 and TRBJ2-3, with TRBD2 matching 9 bases. The sequenced sample consisted of peripheral blood. CDR3 in amino acids: CASSQGPSGRSDTQYF. CDR3 bases: TGCGCCAGCAGCCAAGGACCCAGCGGGAGGTCAGATACGCAGTATTTT.